This T cell receptor beta chain is drawn from a study of T cell changes during pregnancy in multiple sclerosis. The protocol was immunoSEQ multiplex PCR, while the TCRdb copy is restricted to in-frame clones and leaves out a portion. The sample holds around 80,000 clones; roughly 94% are singletons and the top ten take almost 1.5%. The germline V gene encodes CDR1 SEHNR and CDR2 FQNEAQ (reference sequence). V shed 1 base, J shed 5 bases, and the junction held 4 bases outside the gene matches. CDR3 length: 14 residues. This chain links TRBV7-9 with TRBJ2-5; TRBD1 matches 7 bases. This receptor was obtained from a female donor with multiple sclerosis, enrolled in a pregnancy study. This sample comprised peripheral blood, obtained before pregnancy. CDR3 amino acids: CASSLGGGRETQYF. In DNA, the CDR3 is TGTGCCAGCAGCTTAGGAGGGGGCCGGGAGACCCAGTACTTC. The complete variable domain, with remaining parts taken from reference TRBV7-9 and TRBJ2-5, reads DTGVSQNPRHKITKRGQNVTFRCDPISEHNRLYWYRQTLGQGPEFLTYFQNEAQLEKSRLLSDRFSAERPKGSFSTLEIQRTEQGDSAMYLCASSLGGGRETQYFGPGTRLLVL.